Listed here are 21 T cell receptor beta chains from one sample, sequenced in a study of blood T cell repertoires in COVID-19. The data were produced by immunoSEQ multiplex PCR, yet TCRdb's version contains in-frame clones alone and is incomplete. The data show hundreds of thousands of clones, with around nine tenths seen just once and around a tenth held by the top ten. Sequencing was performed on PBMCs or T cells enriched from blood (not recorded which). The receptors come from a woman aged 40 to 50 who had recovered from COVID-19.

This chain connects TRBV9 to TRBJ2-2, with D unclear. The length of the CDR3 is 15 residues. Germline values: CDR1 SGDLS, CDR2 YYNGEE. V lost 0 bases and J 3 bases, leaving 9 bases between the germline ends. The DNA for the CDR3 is TGTGCCAGCAGCGTAGGACCCCAGGACACCGGGGAGCTGTTTTTT. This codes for CASSVGPQDTGELFF.

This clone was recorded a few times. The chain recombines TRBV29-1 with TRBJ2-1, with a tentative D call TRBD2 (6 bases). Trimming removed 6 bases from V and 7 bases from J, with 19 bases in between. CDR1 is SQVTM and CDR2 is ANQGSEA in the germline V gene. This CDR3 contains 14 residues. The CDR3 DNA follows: TGCAGCGTCCGGGACTTAAGGTTGGGGAATGAGCAGTTCTTC. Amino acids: CSVRDLRLGNEQFF.

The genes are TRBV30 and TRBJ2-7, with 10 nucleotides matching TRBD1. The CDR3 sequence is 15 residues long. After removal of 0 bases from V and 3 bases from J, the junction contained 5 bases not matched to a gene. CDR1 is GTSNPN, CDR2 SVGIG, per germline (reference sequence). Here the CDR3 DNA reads TGTGCCTGGAGTGTGGGACAGGGGACGTTCTACGAGCAGTACTTC. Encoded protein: CAWSVGQGTFYEQYF.

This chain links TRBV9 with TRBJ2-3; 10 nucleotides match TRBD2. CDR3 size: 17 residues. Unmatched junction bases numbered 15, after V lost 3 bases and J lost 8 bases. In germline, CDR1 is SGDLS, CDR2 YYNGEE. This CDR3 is CASSALLAGKGFRTQYF. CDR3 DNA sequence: TGTGCCAGCAGCGCTTTACTAGCGGGAAAGGGCTTCCGTACGCAGTATTTT.

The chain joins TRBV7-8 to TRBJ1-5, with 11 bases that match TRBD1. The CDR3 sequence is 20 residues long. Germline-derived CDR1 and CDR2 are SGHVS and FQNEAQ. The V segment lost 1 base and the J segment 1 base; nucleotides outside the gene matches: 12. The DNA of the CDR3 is TGTGCCAGCAGCTTAGTGGTCCAGGACAGGGGGCAAGGCAGCAATCAGCCCCAGCATTTT. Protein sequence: CASSLVVQDRGQGSNQPQHF.

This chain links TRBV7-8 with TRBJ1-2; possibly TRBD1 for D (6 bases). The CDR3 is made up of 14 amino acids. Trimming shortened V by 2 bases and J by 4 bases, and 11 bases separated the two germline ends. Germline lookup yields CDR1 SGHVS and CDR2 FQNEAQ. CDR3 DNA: TGTGCCAGCAGCTTAATGGGACAAGGCTATGGCTACACCTTC. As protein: CASSLMGQGYGYTF.

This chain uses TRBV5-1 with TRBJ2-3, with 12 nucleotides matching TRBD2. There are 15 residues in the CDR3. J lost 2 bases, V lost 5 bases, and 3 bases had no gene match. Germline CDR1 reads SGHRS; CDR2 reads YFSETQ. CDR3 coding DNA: TGCGCCAGCAGACTAGCGGGAGGAACCACAGATACGCAGTATTTT. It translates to CASRLAGGTTDTQYF.

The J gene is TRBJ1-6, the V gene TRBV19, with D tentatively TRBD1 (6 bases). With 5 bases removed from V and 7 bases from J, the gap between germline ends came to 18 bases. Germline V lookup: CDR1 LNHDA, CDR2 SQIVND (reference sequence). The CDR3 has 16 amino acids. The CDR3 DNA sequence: TGTGCCAGTAGTCTTCCGGACAGAGAGATAAATTCACCCCTCCACTTT. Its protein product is CASSLPDREINSPLHF.

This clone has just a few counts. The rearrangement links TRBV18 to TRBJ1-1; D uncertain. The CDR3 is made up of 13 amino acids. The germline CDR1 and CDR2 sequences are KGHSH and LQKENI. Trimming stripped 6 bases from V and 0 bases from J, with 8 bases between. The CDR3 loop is CASSEGMNTEAFF. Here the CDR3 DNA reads TGTGCCAGCTCGGAGGGTATGAACACTGAAGCTTTCTTT.

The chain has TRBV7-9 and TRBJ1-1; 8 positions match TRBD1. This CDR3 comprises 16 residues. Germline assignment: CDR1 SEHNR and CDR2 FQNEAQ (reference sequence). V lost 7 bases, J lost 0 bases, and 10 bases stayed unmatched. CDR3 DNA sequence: TGTGCCAGCACAAATACAGGGGGGGATCTGAACACTGAAGCTTTCTTT. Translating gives CASTNTGGDLNTEAFF.

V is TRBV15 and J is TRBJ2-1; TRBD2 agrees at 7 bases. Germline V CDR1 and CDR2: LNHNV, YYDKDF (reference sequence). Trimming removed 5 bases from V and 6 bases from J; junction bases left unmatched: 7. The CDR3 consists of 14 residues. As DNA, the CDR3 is TGTGCCACCAGCCCTTCTAGGACTAGCAATGAGCAGTTCTTC. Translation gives CATSPSRTSNEQFF.

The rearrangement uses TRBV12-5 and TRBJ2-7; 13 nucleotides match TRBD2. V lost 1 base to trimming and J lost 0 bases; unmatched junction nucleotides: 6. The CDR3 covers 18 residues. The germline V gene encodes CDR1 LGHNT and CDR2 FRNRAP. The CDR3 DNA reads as TGTGCTAGTGGTTTGGAGACTAGCGGGAGGACTAGCTCCTACGAGCAGTACTTC. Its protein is CASGLETSGRTSSYEQYF.

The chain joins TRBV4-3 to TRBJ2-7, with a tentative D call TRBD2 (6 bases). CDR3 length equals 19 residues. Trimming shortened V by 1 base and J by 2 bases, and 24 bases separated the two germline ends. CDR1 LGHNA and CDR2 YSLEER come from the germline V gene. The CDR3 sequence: CASSQGGGGTQGGAYEQYF. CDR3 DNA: TGCGCCAGCAGCCAAGGGGGAGGCGGGACCCAGGGCGGCGCCTACGAGCAGTACTTC.

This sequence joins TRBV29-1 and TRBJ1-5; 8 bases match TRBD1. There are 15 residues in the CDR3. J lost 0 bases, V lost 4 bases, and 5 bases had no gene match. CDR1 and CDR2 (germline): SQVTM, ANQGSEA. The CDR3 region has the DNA TGCAGCGTTGGATGGGACAGGTATAGCAATCAGCCCCAGCATTTT. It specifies CSVGWDRYSNQPQHF.

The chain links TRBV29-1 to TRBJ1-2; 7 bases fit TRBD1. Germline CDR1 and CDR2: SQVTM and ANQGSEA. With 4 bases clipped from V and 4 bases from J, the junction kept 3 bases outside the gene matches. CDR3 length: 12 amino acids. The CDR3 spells CSVGTGIYGYTF. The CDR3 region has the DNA TGCAGCGTTGGGACAGGTATCTATGGCTACACCTTC.

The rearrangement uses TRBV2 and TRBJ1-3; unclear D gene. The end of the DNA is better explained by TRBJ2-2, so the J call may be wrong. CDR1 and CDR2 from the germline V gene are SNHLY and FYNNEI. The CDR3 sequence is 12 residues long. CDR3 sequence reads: CASSEGTGELFF. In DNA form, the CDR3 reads TGTGCCAGCAGTGAAGGGACCGGGGAGCTGTTTTTT.

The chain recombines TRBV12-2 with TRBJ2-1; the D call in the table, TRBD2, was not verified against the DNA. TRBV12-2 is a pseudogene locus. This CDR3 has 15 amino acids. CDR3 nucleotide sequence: TGTGCAAGTCGCTCGGGACCGCCGGGGGACAATGAGCAGTTCTTC. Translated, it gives CASRSGPPGDNEQFF.

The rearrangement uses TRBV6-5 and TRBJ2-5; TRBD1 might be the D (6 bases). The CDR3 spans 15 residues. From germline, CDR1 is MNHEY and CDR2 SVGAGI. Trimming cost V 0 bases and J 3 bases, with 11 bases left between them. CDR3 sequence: CASSYSPRTEETQYF. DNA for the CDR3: TGTGCCAGCAGTTACTCGCCCCGGACAGAAGAGACCCAGTACTTC.

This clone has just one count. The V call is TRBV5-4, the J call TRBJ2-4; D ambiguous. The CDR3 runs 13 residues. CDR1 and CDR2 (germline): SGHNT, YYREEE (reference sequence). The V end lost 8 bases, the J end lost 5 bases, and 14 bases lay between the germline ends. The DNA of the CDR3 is TGTGCCAGTTCACTACCTTGGGAAAACATTCAGTACTTC. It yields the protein CASSLPWENIQYF.

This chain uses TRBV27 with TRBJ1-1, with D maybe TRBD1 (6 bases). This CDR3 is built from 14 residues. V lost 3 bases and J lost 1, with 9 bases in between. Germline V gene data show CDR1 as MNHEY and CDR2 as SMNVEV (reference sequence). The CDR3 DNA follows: TGTGCCAGCAGTTTTGGCAGGGGGAACACTGAAGCTTTCTTT. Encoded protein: CASSFGRGNTEAFF.

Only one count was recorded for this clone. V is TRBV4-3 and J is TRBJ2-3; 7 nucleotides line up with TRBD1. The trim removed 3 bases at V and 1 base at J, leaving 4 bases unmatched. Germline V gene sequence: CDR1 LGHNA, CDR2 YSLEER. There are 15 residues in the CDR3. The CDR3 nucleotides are TGCGCCAGCAGCCAGCAAGGGGGCGGCACAGATACGCAGTATTTT. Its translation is CASSQQGGGTDTQYF.